Below, one T cell receptor (beta chain) is given with its context. Its target antigen remains unknown. No per-base quality is available; no much larger clone lies one base away. Participants in the prospective study were aged roughly 18 to 100 years, lived in over 20 United States geographic areas, and enrolled through a virtual design. To assign participants to cohorts, the prospective study relied on clinical history that participants themselves reported in a screening survey and a study questionnaire. Recovered participants in ImmuneRACE Cohort 3 were defined as having two consecutive negative NP/OP PCR tests, clearance from a healthcare professional, or resolution of symptoms. In the prospective study, whole blood, serum and a nasopharyngeal or oropharyngeal swab were collected from each participant by mobile phlebotomists. Participants in the prospective study had the option to provide additional blood draws and questionnaires over a roughly 2-month period. Blood samples from the prospective study were shipped frozen or at room temperature prior to DNA extraction.

The immunoSEQ Assay, a bias-controlled multiplex PCR, was used to amplify TCRbeta CDR3 regions from genomic DNA. The published analysis was carried out like this. Within the assay, amplification of reference gene primers was used to estimate how many nucleated cells each sample contained. To quantify the absolute abundance of each unique TCRbeta CDR3 rearrangement, sequence reads were collapsed and filtered. Productive Simpson clonality was computed per sample as the square root of Simpson's diversity index over productive rearrangements. Sourced from immuneACCESS, this table was stored by TCRdb with only in-frame sequences that have V and J called. A share of the clones is absent; for the studies checked, an unresolved V gene accounts for under half, and the remainder has no known explanation. Clone size and the V and J calls come from that table; the DNA yielded D and trimming. The sample profile shows 490,000 or so clones; roughly nine tenths of them were found once. Together, the top ten hold around 8% of the sample.

This sample is drawn from a study of blood T cell repertoires in COVID-19 (TCRdb year 2020). In the study overall: The collaborator samples originated in the United States, Italy and Spain and spanned the acute and convalescent phases of COVID-19. The material from the prospective study consisted of cDNA or gDNA derived from T cells, B-cell-depleted T cells, or PBMCs. The dataset comprised deeply sampled blood TCRbeta repertoires from subjects exposed to, actively infected with, or recovered from COVID-19. A freely available public database, intended as a resource for researchers studying the immune response to SARS-CoV-2, is where the repertoires were released. The samples were drawn from the first 160 participants of the ongoing ImmuneRACE study and from 950 to 1,500 subjects provided by 6 global collaborators. Nearly every sample came with metadata listing a de-identified subject ID, COVID-19 status, age in years and sex. HLA class I and class II types, where available, came from metadata supplied by the sample provider rather than from assay-based typing.

Broad study findings and their caveats: How much clinical and demographic metadata was included differed by source and by participant, and the metadata was provided uncurated.

This receptor was taken from a woman between 55 and 75 years old who had recovered from COVID-19. Sequenced material: PBMCs or T cells enriched from blood (not recorded which).

The CDR3 has the sequence CAISPGLLYGQAQYF. Here is the DNA: TGTGCCATCAGTCCGGGACTCCTTTACGGCCAGGCGCAGTATTTT. The V gene is TRBV10-3 and the J gene is TRBJ2-3; matching of 6 bases hints at TRBD2 as the D gene. The germline V gene encodes CDR1 ENHRY and CDR2 SYGVKD. The CDR3 has 15 amino acids, counting the end cysteine and phenylalanine. The CDR3 DNA has 45 bases and is translated from base 1. V was cut back by 5 bases and J by 10 bases, leaving a gap of 22 bases between them.